What follows describes a single TCR beta chain. The target of this receptor is not known. The sample holds no much larger clone one base away, and base qualities are not on file. The immunoSEQ Assay, a bias-controlled multiplex PCR, was used to amplify TCRbeta CDR3 regions from genomic DNA. As for the authors' bioinformatics: The number of nucleated cells in each sample was estimated from the amplification of reference gene primers within the assay. Sequence reads were collapsed and filtered to measure the absolute abundance of every unique TCRbeta CDR3 rearrangement. For each sample, productive Simpson clonality was calculated as the square root of Simpson's diversity index over productive rearrangements. Drawn from immuneACCESS, this table holds only the in-frame rearrangements with V and J called that TCRdb kept. Clones are partly lost; checked studies trace under half to an unresolved V gene and leave the rest unexplained. V, J and clone size reflect that table, while D and trimming were determined from the DNA. The sample data list hundreds of thousands of clones, and about 86% of these were observed just once. The top ten constitute 5.7% of the sample.

Trimming costs V 2 bases and J 0 bases, and their ends lie 12 bases apart. There are 15 amino acids in the CDR3, from cysteine to phenylalanine inclusive. Only CDR3 DNA remains: 45 bases, in frame from the first base. For CDR1 and CDR2, the germline V gene lists SGHRS and YFSETQ. The data stem from a study of blood T cell repertoires in COVID-19 (TCRdb year 2020). Looking at the study overall: The collaborator samples originated in the United States, Italy and Spain and spanned the acute and convalescent phases of COVID-19. The material from the prospective study consisted of cDNA or gDNA derived from T cells, B-cell-depleted T cells, or PBMCs. Subjects who had been exposed to COVID-19, were actively infected with it, or had recovered from it provided the deeply sampled blood TCRbeta repertoires that made up the dataset. The repertoires were made available in a free public database intended to serve as a resource for research on the immune response to SARS-CoV-2. The samples were drawn from the first 160 participants of the ongoing ImmuneRACE study and from 1,254 subjects provided by 6 global collaborators. Nearly every sample came with metadata listing a de-identified subject ID, COVID-19 status, age in years and sex. HLA class I and class II types, where available, came from metadata supplied by the sample provider rather than from assay-based typing. What the work shows at the level of the full study, not this receptor alone: How much clinical and demographic metadata was included differed by source and by participant, and the metadata was provided uncurated.

Collaborating institutions collected whole blood in K2EDTA tubes following their own protocols. For TCRbeta analysis, collaborator samples were shipped as frozen whole blood, as isolated PBMCs, or as DNA extracted from either sample type. This sequence uses TRBV5-1 and TRBJ2-7; TRBD1 is a possible D gene, resting on 7 matching bases. The sequencing input was peripheral blood. This receptor was identified in a man older than 75 with acute or convalescent COVID-19. The CDR3 protein is CASSFRQGGSYEQYF. The base sequence is TGCGCCAGCAGCTTCAGACAGGGAGGCTCCTACGAGCAGTACTTC. The entire variable domain, with the stretches around the CDR3 drawn from the reference TRBV5-1 and TRBJ2-7 proteins, is KAGVTQTPRYLIKTRGQQVTLSCSPISGHRSVSWYQQTPGQGLQFLFEYFSETQRNKGNFPGRFSGRQFSNSRSEMNVSTLELGDSALYLCASSFRQGGSYEQYFGPGTRLTVT.